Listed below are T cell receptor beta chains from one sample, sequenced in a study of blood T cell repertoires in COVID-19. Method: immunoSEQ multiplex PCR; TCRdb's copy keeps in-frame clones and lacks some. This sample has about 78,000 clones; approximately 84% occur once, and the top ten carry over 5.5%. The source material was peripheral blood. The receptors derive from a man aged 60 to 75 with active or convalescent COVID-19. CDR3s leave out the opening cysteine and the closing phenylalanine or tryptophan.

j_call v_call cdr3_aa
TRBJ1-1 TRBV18 ASSPPAAGGTEAF
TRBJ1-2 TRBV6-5 ASSSRDRVYGYT
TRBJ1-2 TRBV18 ASSPPDRGSGYGYT
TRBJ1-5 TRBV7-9 ASSREQGAGNQPQH
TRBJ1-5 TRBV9 ASSVEGGGPQH
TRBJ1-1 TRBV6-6 ASSWTNTEAF
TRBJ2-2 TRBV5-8 ASTWGAGELF
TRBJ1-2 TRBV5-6 ASSEYEIGYT
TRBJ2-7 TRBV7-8 ASSLISDSSRQY
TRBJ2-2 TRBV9 ASSWGQGNTGELF
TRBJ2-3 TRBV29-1 SARGITDTQY
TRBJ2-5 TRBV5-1 ASRAGGLQETQY
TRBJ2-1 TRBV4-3 ASSQGLGGGYNEQF
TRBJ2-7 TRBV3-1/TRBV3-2 ASSQDKRGRYEQY
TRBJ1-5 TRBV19 ASSSRTGVGQPQH
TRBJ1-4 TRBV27 ASRSGQGNEKLF
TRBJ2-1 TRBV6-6 ASQGAGYEQF
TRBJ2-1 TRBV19 ASNPGTLLSYNEQF
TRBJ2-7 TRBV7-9 ASSSAGSYEQY
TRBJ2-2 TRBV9 ASSVRWQGNTGELF
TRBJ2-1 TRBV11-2 ASSFPTTSGGTSYNEQF
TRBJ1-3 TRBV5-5 ASSLALQHSGNTIY
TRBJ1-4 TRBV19 ASMLGQGFEKLF
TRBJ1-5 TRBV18 ASSRTGTLINQPQH
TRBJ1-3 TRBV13 ASSLLQGATLGNTIY
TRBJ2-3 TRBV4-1 ASSQVSLAGGLGSTDTQY
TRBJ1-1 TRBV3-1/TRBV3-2 ASSRRDRGEAF
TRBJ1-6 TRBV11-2 ASSLDWSNSPLH
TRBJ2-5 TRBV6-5 ASRPGAGGETQY
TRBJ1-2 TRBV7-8 ASSLGAGYGYT
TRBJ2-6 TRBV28 ASRPGTVSGANVLT
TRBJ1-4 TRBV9 ASSLSSTALREKLF
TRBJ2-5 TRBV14 ASSPGGETQY
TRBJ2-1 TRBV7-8 ASSDLPRDVSYNEQF
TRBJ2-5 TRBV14 ASSPWTSVWGGETQY
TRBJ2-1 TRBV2 ASRVEQGAYNEQF
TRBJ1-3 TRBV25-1 ASSEERDSLGNTIY
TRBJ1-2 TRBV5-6 ASSLRGRGYGSYT
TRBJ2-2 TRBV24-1 ATSDSRGRIGDTGELF
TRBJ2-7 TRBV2 ASSEARFHEQY
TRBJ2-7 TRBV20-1 SARSGHEQY
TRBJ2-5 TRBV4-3 ASSRGTGGSKETQY
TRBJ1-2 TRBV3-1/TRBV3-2 ASSRPGQGSYGYT